These 14 T cell receptor beta chains came from one sample sequenced in a study of T cells after yellow fever vaccination. Using its own MiXCR run on the 5' RACE reads, TCRdb lists one record per CDR3 protein. The sample contains 360,000 or so distinct CDR3 sequences, around a tenth of which appear only once. The sample in question was PBMCs, obtained on the day of the first yellow fever vaccination. The origin of the receptors is a man between 18 and 29 years old who received the YFV17D yellow fever vaccine.

The sample holds many counts of this clonotype. V gene TRBV2 combines with J gene TRBJ2-3; D is unresolved. The CDR3 is 13 residues long. CDR1 is SNHLY, CDR2 FYNNEI, per germline. Trimming stripped 7 bases from V and 1 base from J, with 9 bases between. The CDR3 region has the DNA TGTGCCAGCACGACGATGGGCACAGATACGCAGTATTTT. Encoded protein: CASTTMGTDTQYF.

The V gene is TRBV6-1, the J gene TRBJ2-5; 7 bases are shared with TRBD1. The junction had 9 bases not matched to a gene; V was cut back by 6 bases and J by 5 bases. Looked up from germline, CDR1 is MNHNS and CDR2 is SASEGT. CDR3 size: 14 residues. In DNA, the CDR3 is TGTGCCAGCAGCATCCAGACAGGGCGGGAGACCCAGTACTTC. This codes for CASSIQTGRETQYF.

The chain uses TRBV7-3 and TRBJ2-3, with a possible D match to TRBD1 (6 bases). The ends were cut back, 4 bases at V and 2 bases at J, with 13 bases in the middle. Germline loops: CDR1 SGHTA, CDR2 FQGTGA. This CDR3 spans 15 amino acids. CDR3 bases: TGTGCCAGCAGCTCTACAGGGCACTTCACAGATACGCAGTATTTT. Residues: CASSSTGHFTDTQYF.

CDR3 nucleotide sequence: TGTGCCAGCAGTTACTCCGGGGTGGGCTGGGAAGCTTTCTTT. Its translation is CASSYSGVGWEAFF. The rearrangement links TRBV6-5 to TRBJ1-1; D remains ambiguous. There are 14 residues in the CDR3. Per the germline V gene, CDR1 is MNHEY and CDR2 is SVGAGI. V lost 0 bases, J lost 8 bases, and 13 bases lay in between.

This clonotype was observed at least ten times. V is TRBV7-2 and J is TRBJ1-2, with 10 bases aligning to TRBD1. V shed 5 bases and J 4 bases; nucleotides not matched to a gene: 4. Germline CDR1 reads SGHTA; CDR2 reads FQGNSA. This CDR3 contains 14 residues. CDR3: CASSPGQGTYGYTF. In DNA form, the CDR3 reads TGTGCCAGCAGCCCGGGACAGGGGACCTATGGCTACACCTTC.

The sample holds a few counts of this clonotype. The chain recombines TRBV21-1 with TRBJ1-1; no DNA check was done on the table's D call, TRBD1. TRBV21-1 is a documented pseudogene. The CDR3 is 15 residues long. CDR3 amino acids: CASSAWTGGGTEAFF. CDR3 nucleotide sequence: TGTGCCAGCAGCGCTTGGACAGGGGGAGGGACTGAAGCTTTCTTT.

The chain is built from TRBV28 and TRBJ2-1; D is perhaps TRBD2 (7 bases). Germline V gives CDR1 MDHEN, CDR2 SYDVKM. Trimming removed 6 bases from V and 7 bases from J, with 22 bases in between. The CDR3 is 16 amino acids. The CDR3 region has the DNA TGTGCCAGCAGGCCCTCTTGGGGGGGGGCCCAGAATGAGCAGTTCTTC. This codes for CASRPSWGGAQNEQFF. Based on the CDR3 plus reference TRBV28 and TRBJ2-1, the full variable domain is DVKVTQSSRYLVKRTGEKVFLECVQDMDHENMFWYRQDPGLGLRLIYFSYDVKMKEKGDIPEGYSVSREKKERFSLILESASTNQTSMYLCASRPSWGGAQNEQFFGPGTRLTVL.

V gene TRBV4-1 combines with J gene TRBJ2-3; 9 bases line up with TRBD2. The CDR3 sequence is 15 residues long. The trim removed 5 bases at V and 2 bases at J, leaving 5 bases unmatched. The germline CDR1 and CDR2 sequences are MGHRA and YSYEKL. CDR3: CASSFAGGDTDTQYF. The CDR3 coding sequence is TGCGCCAGCAGCTTCGCGGGGGGGGACACAGATACGCAGTATTTT.

This clonotype was counted only a few times. The chain uses TRBV7-9 and TRBJ2-1; 11 positions match TRBD1. The length of the CDR3 is 15 residues. V lost 1 base to trimming and J lost 6 bases; unmatched junction nucleotides: 2. Germline CDR1 and CDR2: SEHNR and FQNEAQ (reference sequence). CDR3 sequence: CASSLVGTGGNEQFF. The CDR3 DNA sequence: TGTGCCAGCAGCTTAGTCGGGACAGGGGGCAATGAGCAGTTCTTC.

Only a few counts were recorded for this clonotype. The V gene is TRBV15, the J gene TRBJ2-1; tentatively, D is TRBD1 (6 bases). The CDR3 consists of 16 residues. The V end was cut by 2 bases, the J end by 0 bases, with 11 bases between. CDR1 is LNHNV, CDR2 YYDKDF, per germline (reference sequence). The CDR3 coding sequence is TGTGCCACCAGCAGAAGATGGACAGACTCCTACAATGAGCAGTTCTTC. Translation: CATSRRWTDSYNEQFF.

The chain recombines TRBV27 with TRBJ2-7, with 8 bases lining up with TRBD1. The CDR3 extends over 15 amino acids. V lost 7 bases, J lost 2 bases, and 10 bases stayed unmatched. Germline V gene sequence: CDR1 MNHEY, CDR2 SMNVEV (reference sequence). CDR3 loop: CASKLAGQGAYEQYF. The CDR3 DNA is TGTGCCAGCAAGCTCGCCGGACAGGGCGCCTACGAGCAGTACTTC.

The chain links TRBV2 to TRBJ2-1, with D perhaps matching TRBD2 (6 bases). The CDR3 consists of 16 residues. Germline CDR1 is SNHLY and CDR2 is FYNNEI. The V and J ends lost 2 bases and 10 bases respectively, with 21 bases between them. The CDR3 sequence is CASSERVALGGGEQFF. CDR3 sequence (DNA): TGTGCCAGCAGTGAAAGGGTGGCGTTGGGAGGTGGCGAGCAGTTCTTC.

This clonotype was recorded a few times. J is TRBJ2-1 and V is TRBV6-6, with TRBD1 matching over 7 bases. Germline V gives CDR1 MNHNY, CDR2 SVGAGI (reference sequence). The CDR3 loop spans 12 amino acids. J gave up 10 bases and V 10 bases, and 10 bases lay outside the gene matches. The CDR3 is CANGADRVEQFF. Written as DNA, the CDR3 is TGTGCCAACGGGGCTGACAGGGTCGAGCAGTTCTTC.

This clonotype was seen a handful of times. The chain links TRBV19 to TRBJ2-1, with a possible D match to TRBD1 (5 bases). Germline CDR1 is LNHDA and CDR2 is SQIVND (reference sequence). The CDR3 has 13 residues. Between the trimmed V and J ends, which lost 1 base and 7 bases, there was a span of 8 bases. The CDR3 DNA is TGTGCCAGTAGTATAGGTTCAGGGAATGAGCAGTTCTTC. The encoded protein is CASSIGSGNEQFF. The complete variable domain, with remaining parts taken from reference TRBV19 and TRBJ2-1, reads DGGITQSPKYLFRKEGQNVTLSCEQNLNHDAMYWYRQDPGQGLRLIYYSQIVNDFQKGDIAEGYSVSREKKESFPLTVTSAQKNPTAFYLCASSIGSGNEQFFGPGTRLTVL.